This T cell receptor beta chain was captured by sequencing in a study of shared clonotypes between healthy human individuals. This CDR3 has 16 amino acids. Trimming removed 7 bases at V and 6 bases at J, with 21 bases between. The germline CDR1 and CDR2 sequences are SNHLY and FYNNEI. DNA at around 210 ng, 30,000 or so T cell genomes, went into sorted-subset replicate PCRs. Assay: immunoSEQ multiplex PCR; the TCRdb copy retains only in-frame clones and omits some. The sample lists roughly 2 million clones; 85% to 95% were seen once. Findings of the study overall: It was anticipated that sequencing depth would influence how many clonotypes donors shared.

On this clone itself: Its antigen is not identified.

This chain uses TRBV2 with TRBJ2-2; D might be TRBD2 (7 bases). Sequenced input: naive CD4+ T cells sorted from blood. Subset denoted: CD45RA+ positively selected. The clonotype originates from a young man in good health. CDR3 loop: CASTIGGPSKSGELFF. DNA for the CDR3: TGTGCCAGCACGATCGGGGGGCCCTCAAAATCCGGGGAGCTGTTTTTT.